Listed here are 23 T cell receptor beta chains from one sample, sequenced in a study of Ad26.COV2.S vaccination and SARS-CoV-2 variants. Clones were sequenced by immunoSEQ multiplex PCR, and TCRdb holds only the in-frame ones, with some missing. This table has 450,000 to 550,000 clones, roughly nine tenths appearing once. Indicated treatment: 15 to 20 received Ad26.COV2.S at low or high dose, single or two shots; several received placebo; per-sample allocation not given. All samples were drawn on day 63, counting from the first vaccine or placebo injection. The sample in question was peripheral blood, obtained in a trial of Ad26.COV2.S vaccine versus placebo. The receptors here all came from a person aged 18-60 years who received the Ad26.COV2.S COVID-19 vaccine or a placebo.

This clone occurred once. The chain has TRBV25-1 and TRBJ1-1; unclear D gene. This CDR3 is built from 12 residues. The V gene's germline CDR1 is MGHDK and CDR2 SYGVNS. V lost 8 bases and J lost 3, with 10 bases in between. This chain's CDR3 is CASSGFHTEAFF. CDR3 nucleotides: TGTGCCAGCTCCGGATTCCACACTGAAGCTTTCTTT.

A remark on this clone: Other DNA sequences in the sample encode the same CDR3. The chain couples TRBV27 to TRBJ1-1, with D unclear. This CDR3 region has 13 residues. V lost 2 bases to trimming and J lost 1 base, with 5 bases between them. The germline gives CDR1 MNHEY, CDR2 SMNVEV (reference sequence). CDR3 coding DNA: TGTGCCAGCAGTTTAAGTCGGAACACTGAAGCTTTCTTT. Translated: CASSLSRNTEAFF.

This clone was recorded once. The chain employs TRBV4-1 and TRBJ2-7; D might be TRBD2 (7 bases). Trimming pared 4 bases from V and 2 bases from J, leaving 18 bases between. The CDR3 has 16 residues. CDR1 is MGHRA and CDR2 is YSYEKL in the germline V gene. The CDR3 is CASSPGGGGVPYEQYF. The CDR3 DNA sequence: TGCGCCAGCAGCCCCGGGGGCGGGGGCGTCCCCTACGAGCAGTACTTC.

The chain recombines TRBV5-1 with TRBJ2-2, with a tentative D call TRBD2 (6 bases). Trimming stripped 1 base from V and 7 bases from J, with 8 bases between. Germline V CDR1 and CDR2: SGHRS, YFSETQ. This CDR3 region has 13 residues. The CDR3 sequence: CASSLLGGGELFF. In nucleotides, the CDR3 is TGCGCCAGCAGCTTGCTCGGGGGCGGGGAGCTGTTTTTT.

The chain joins TRBV4-3 to TRBJ2-7; TRBD1 might be the D (5 bases). V was pared by 1 base and J by 2 bases, with 9 bases between. The CDR3 covers 14 residues. The germline CDR1 and CDR2 sequences are LGHNA and YSLEER. CDR3 in DNA: TGCGCCAGCAGCCAAGGGCAGGGAACCTACGAGCAGTACTTC. Its translation is CASSQGQGTYEQYF.

DNA for the CDR3: TGCGCCAGCAGCTTGGCCGAACAGGGGACCTACGAGCAGTACTTC. This codes for CASSLAEQGTYEQYF. The chain combines TRBV5-1 with TRBJ2-7; 7 nucleotides line up with TRBD1. The CDR3 extends over 15 amino acids. Trimming removed 0 bases from V and 2 bases from J; junction bases left unmatched: 5. Germline V gives CDR1 SGHRS, CDR2 YFSETQ.

The chain has TRBV6-5 and TRBJ1-2, with a tentative D call TRBD1 (6 bases). The CDR3 consists of 15 residues. Trimming stripped 6 bases from V and 4 bases from J, with 18 bases between. The germline V gene has CDR1 MNHEY and CDR2 SVGAGI. CDR3 protein: CASRRDNELSYGYTF. CDR3 nucleotides: TGTGCCAGCAGAAGGGACAACGAACTTTCCTATGGCTACACCTTC.

V and J are TRBV5-1 and TRBJ1-1; 9 nucleotides agree with TRBD1. V gave up 2 bases and J gave up 5 bases; unmatched junction bases: 7. Germline lookup yields CDR1 SGHRS and CDR2 YFSETQ. The CDR3 is 15 residues long. The CDR3 loop reads CASSFGTGRRTEAFF. Here the CDR3 DNA reads TGCGCCAGCAGCTTTGGGACAGGGAGGAGGACTGAAGCTTTCTTT.

The genes are TRBV29-1 and TRBJ2-5; no definite D call. CDR1 and CDR2 from the germline V gene are SQVTM and ANQGSEA. CDR3 size: 16 residues. Trimming removed 0 bases at V and 5 bases at J, with 19 bases between. In DNA form, the CDR3 reads TGCAGCGTTGAAGATTCCGAGGTAGTCTTCGGGGAGACCCAGTACTTC. Amino acid sequence: CSVEDSEVVFGETQYF.

The V gene is TRBV7-2, the J gene TRBJ1-1; D is undetermined. Per the germline V gene, CDR1 is SGHTA and CDR2 is FQGNSA. V gave up 1 base and J gave up 6 bases, with 21 bases separating them. The CDR3 runs to 17 residues. The CDR3: CASSLGPLGGVESEAFF. CDR3 coding DNA: TGTGCCAGCAGCTTAGGGCCCCTCGGCGGGGTTGAGTCTGAAGCTTTCTTT.

V gene TRBV2 combines with J gene TRBJ2-2; D uncertain. Germline V gives CDR1 SNHLY, CDR2 FYNNEI. This CDR3 comprises 13 residues. V was pared by 1 base and J by 2 bases, with 2 bases between. CDR3 residues: CASSEGNTGELFF. In DNA form, the CDR3 reads TGTGCCAGCAGTGAAGGCAACACCGGGGAGCTGTTTTTT.

The CDR3 spells CATSDFSVSAKETQYF. In nucleotides, the CDR3 is TGTGCCACCAGTGATTTTAGTGTCAGCGCCAAAGAGACCCAGTACTTC. The genes are TRBV24-1 and TRBJ2-5; D is ambiguous. Germline assignment: CDR1 KGHDR and CDR2 SFDVKD. V was pared by 1 base and J by 3 bases, with 14 bases between. This CDR3 region has 16 residues.

The chain links TRBV9 to TRBJ2-1; no clear D gene. Germline V CDR1 and CDR2: SGDLS, YYNGEE. Trimming left V 0 bases short and J 1 base short, with 8 bases between. The CDR3 consists of 15 residues. CDR3 sequence reads: CASSVDYLSYNEQFF. The CDR3 bases are TGTGCCAGCAGCGTAGACTACCTATCCTACAATGAGCAGTTCTTC.

The chain employs TRBV30 and TRBJ1-3; no reliable D call. The V end lost 3 bases, the J end lost 1 base, and 16 bases lay between the germline ends. Germline-derived CDR1 and CDR2 are GTSNPN and SVGIG (reference sequence). CDR3 length: 16 amino acids. CDR3 loop: CAWRWYEEGSGNTIYF. The CDR3, as DNA: TGTGCCTGGAGATGGTACGAGGAGGGATCTGGAAACACCATATATTTT.

The chain carries TRBV29-1 and TRBJ2-3; possible D gene TRBD2, 5 bases. There are 14 residues in the CDR3. The V gene's germline CDR1 is SQVTM and CDR2 ANQGSEA. V lost 4 bases and J lost 8, with 19 bases in between. The CDR3 DNA is TGCAGCGTTGGCCAGACGGGAACGCCAGGTACGCAGTATTTT. Protein product: CSVGQTGTPGTQYF.

This chain links TRBV2 with TRBJ2-7, with TRBD2 identical over 8 bases. This CDR3 contains 13 residues. With V trimmed by 9 bases and J by 2 bases, 6 bases remained unmatched. Germline values: CDR1 SNHLY, CDR2 FYNNEI. The CDR3 region is CASATSGAYEQYF. The CDR3 nucleotides read TGTGCCAGTGCCACTAGCGGAGCCTACGAGCAGTACTTC.

This clone was detected once. The genes are TRBV2 and TRBJ2-3; 7 nucleotides agree with TRBD2. The CDR3 consists of 17 residues. The germline V gene encodes CDR1 SNHLY and CDR2 FYNNEI. V shed 6 bases, J shed 1 base, and the junction held 13 bases outside the gene matches. The CDR3 is CASSPLGTIMGTDTQYF. As DNA, the CDR3 is TGTGCCAGCAGCCCCCTAGGGACTATTATGGGCACAGATACGCAGTATTTT.

The V call is TRBV19, the J call TRBJ1-5; 9 positions agree with TRBD1. V lost 6 bases and J lost 0; bases outside the gene matches: 9. Per the germline V gene, CDR1 is LNHDA and CDR2 is SQIVND (reference sequence). The CDR3 runs to 17 residues. The CDR3 coding sequence is TGTGCCAGTAGCCGGGACAGGGCGACCTATAGCAATCAGCCCCAGCATTTT. Translated, it gives CASSRDRATYSNQPQHF.

This chain links TRBV2 with TRBJ1-1; possibly TRBD1 for D (6 bases). The V gene's germline CDR1 is SNHLY and CDR2 FYNNEI. The CDR3 contains 12 residues. V lost 8 bases and J lost 3, with 10 bases in between. CDR3 DNA sequence: TGTGCCAGCGGTTACAGGGACACTGAAGCTTTCTTT. Its protein is CASGYRDTEAFF.

The rearrangement joins TRBV3-1 (or the pseudogene TRBV3-2) to TRBJ1-3; D not resolved. V was pared by 2 bases and J by 2 bases, with 7 bases between. The CDR3 is 14 residues long. CDR1 and CDR2 (germline): LGHDT, YNNKEL (reference sequence). CDR3 bases: TGTGCCAGCAGCCAATCCACGGCTGGAAACACCATATATTTT. It yields the protein CASSQSTAGNTIYF.

In DNA form, the CDR3 reads TGTGCCAGCAGTGTTTATGGTCCCGGGGAGCTGTTTTTT. Translating it yields CASSVYGPGELFF. This sequence joins TRBV2 and TRBJ2-2; no clear D gene. Germline-derived CDR1 and CDR2 are SNHLY and FYNNEI. The CDR3 is made up of 13 amino acids. V lost 4 bases and J lost 6, with 9 bases in between.

The chain joins TRBV5-4 to TRBJ1-6, with 8 bases that match TRBD1. The V and J ends lost 1 base and 10 bases, in that order; junction bases with no gene match: 7. The length of the CDR3 is 15 residues. Germline V lookup: CDR1 SGHNT, CDR2 YYREEE (reference sequence). CDR3 sequence reads: CASSLSDRVRSPLHF. As DNA, the CDR3 is TGTGCCAGCAGCTTGTCGGACAGGGTTAGGTCACCCCTCCACTTT. Looking up the rest from reference TRBV5-4 and TRBJ1-6 gives the full variable domain: ETGVTQSPTHLIKTRGQQVTLRCSSQSGHNTVSWYQQALGQGPQFIFQYYREEENGRGNFPPRFSGLQFPNYSSELNVNALELDDSALYLCASSLSDRVRSPLHFGNGTRLTVT.

The DNA of the CDR3 is TGCGCCAGCAGCCAGTCCGGGACAGATAATGAAAAACTGTTTTTT. Protein product: CASSQSGTDNEKLFF. The chain is built from TRBV4-1 and TRBJ1-4, with 7 bases lining up with TRBD1. The CDR3 runs to 15 residues. V trimming: 3 bases; J trimming: 4 bases; junction bases outside the gene matches: 5. The germline CDR1 and CDR2 sequences are MGHRA and YSYEKL.